Below, 3 T cell receptor beta chains from the same sample are listed, as sequenced in a study of blood T cell repertoires in COVID-19 (dated by TCRdb to 2020 to 2022). Library preparation used the immunoSEQ multiplex PCR assay. In TCRdb, the immuneACCESS table is reduced to in-frame sequences with V and J assigned. These tables do not hold every clone; where another copy was compared, an unresolved V gene accounts for under half, and the others remain unexplained. In this sample the table shows roughly 150,000 clones, roughly 80% of which occur a single time. The ten largest clones add up to about 5% of the sample. Sequencing was carried out using PBMCs or T cells enriched from blood (not recorded which). Receptors originate from a middle-aged woman with acute COVID-19.

This clone was seen a single time. V usage is TRBV27 and J usage is TRBJ1-2; 7 bases align to TRBD1. This CDR3 is built from 15 residues. Per germline, CDR1 MNHEY and CDR2 SMNVEV (reference sequence). The junction had 6 bases not matched to a gene; V was cut back by 4 bases and J by 1 base. The CDR3 region has the DNA TGTGCCAGCAGTTCGCGGACAGGACGTAACTATGGCTACACCTTC. This encodes CASSSRTGRNYGYTF.

V is TRBV2 and J is TRBJ1-2, with 8 bases aligning to TRBD1. Germline loops: CDR1 SNHLY, CDR2 FYNNEI. Trimming removed 4 bases from V and 5 bases from J; junction bases left unmatched: 3. The CDR3 runs 13 residues. The chain's CDR3 is CASSGQGIYGYTF. The CDR3, as DNA: TGTGCCAGCAGTGGACAGGGGATTTATGGCTACACCTTC.

The rearrangement joins TRBV3-1 (or the pseudogene TRBV3-2) to TRBJ2-7; TRBD2 matches 7 bases. CDR3 size: 14 residues. With 7 bases clipped from V and 6 bases from J, the junction kept 12 bases outside the gene matches. Germline-derived CDR1 and CDR2 are LGHDT and YNNKEL (reference sequence). The DNA for the CDR3 is TGTGCCAGCACCCAGTGGGAGGGTGGCGGCGAGCAGTACTTC. It yields the protein CASTQWEGGGEQYF.